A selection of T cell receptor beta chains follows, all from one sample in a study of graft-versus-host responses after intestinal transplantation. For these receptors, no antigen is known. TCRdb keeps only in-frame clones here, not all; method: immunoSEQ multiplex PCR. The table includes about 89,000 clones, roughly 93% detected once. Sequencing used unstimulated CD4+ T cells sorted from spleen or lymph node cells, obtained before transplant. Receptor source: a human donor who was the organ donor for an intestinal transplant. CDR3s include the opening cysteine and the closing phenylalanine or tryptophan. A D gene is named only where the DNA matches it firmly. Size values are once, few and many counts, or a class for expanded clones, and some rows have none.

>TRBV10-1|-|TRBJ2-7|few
TGCGCCAGCAGTGGGAGCCCTAGCTCCGAGCAGTACTTC
CASSGSPSSEQYF
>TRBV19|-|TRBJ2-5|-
TGTGCCAGTAGTCCCCACCAGGAGACCCAGTACTTC
CASSPHQETQYF
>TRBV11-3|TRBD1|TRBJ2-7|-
TGTGCCAGCAGTCCGACAGGGCCGCCCTCCTACGAGCAGTACTTC
CASSPTGPPSYEQYF
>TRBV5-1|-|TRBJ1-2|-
TGCGCCAGCAGCTTGGACAGATACTATGGCTACACCTTC
CASSLDRYYGYTF
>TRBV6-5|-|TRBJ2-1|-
TGTGCCAGTAAACAGGTTTCCTACAATGAGCAGTTCTTC
CASKQVSYNEQFF
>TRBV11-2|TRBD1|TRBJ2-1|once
TGTGCCAGCAGCACGTACAGGGGGCGAGGGAATGAGCAGTTCTTC
CASSTYRGRGNEQFF
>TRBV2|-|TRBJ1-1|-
TGTGCCAGCGCCGGGAGAACGGCTTTCTTT
CASAGRTAFF
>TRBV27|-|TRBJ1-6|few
TGTGCCAGCAGTTTCCCCGGAGATTCACCCCTCCACTTT
CASSFPGDSPLHF
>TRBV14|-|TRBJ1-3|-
TGTGCCAGCAGCCTGCGGGCCGAGGGAACAAACACCATATATTTT
CASSLRAEGTNTIYF
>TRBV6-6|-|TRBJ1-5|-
TGTGCCAGCAGTCGTTTTGGGGCAGGCAGCAATCAGCCCCAGCATTTT
CASSRFGAGSNQPQHF
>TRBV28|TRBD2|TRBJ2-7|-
TGTGCCAGCAGAAGACTAGCGGGGTCTTTCACAGCCTACGAGCAGTACTTC
CASRRLAGSFTAYEQYF
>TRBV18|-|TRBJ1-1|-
TGTGCCAGCTCACCTCAGGGTAACACTGAAGCTTTCTTT
CASSPQGNTEAFF
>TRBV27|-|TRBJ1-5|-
TGTGCCAGCAGTTTAAGGGTCGATAGCAATCAGCCCCAGCATTTT
CASSLRVDSNQPQHF
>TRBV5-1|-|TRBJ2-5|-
TGCGCCAGCAGCTCTTCAGCCCAAGGGGAGACCCAGTACTTC
CASSSSAQGETQYF
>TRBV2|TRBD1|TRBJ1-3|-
TGTGCCAGCAGTTTCGTTGGACAGGGTGGTGGAAACACCATATATTTT
CASSFVGQGGGNTIYF
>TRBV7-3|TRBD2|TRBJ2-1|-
TGTGCCAGCAGCTTAGGGACTACCAATGAGCAGTTCTTC
CASSLGTTNEQFF
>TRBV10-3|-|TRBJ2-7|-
TGTGCCATCAGTGGTAGAGCCGGAACCTACGAGCAGTACTTC
CAISGRAGTYEQYF
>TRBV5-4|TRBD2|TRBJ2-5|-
TGTGCCAGCAGCTTGAGAACTAGCGGGGGGGGAGGAGAGACCCAGTACTTC
CASSLRTSGGGGETQYF
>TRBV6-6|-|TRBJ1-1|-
TGTGCCAGCCGGGCCGTACAGGGACCAGCTTTCTTT
CASRAVQGPAFF